A selection of T cell receptor beta chains follows, all from one sample in a study of identical twins' blood T cells. TCRdb reprocessed the 5' RACE reads via MiXCR and lists one record per CDR3 protein. The table shows 350,000 to 400,000 distinct CDR3 sequences, with roughly 28% occurring only once. Sequencing was performed on PBMCs. The receptors were sampled from a woman aged 18-49 years in good health. CDR3s include the opening cysteine and the closing phenylalanine or tryptophan. D genes are given only for firm matches. Size is stated for part of the rows, as once, few or many counts, or as a class when the clone is expanded.

DNA: TGTGCCAGCAGCTCACAGGGTGGCACTGAAGCTTTCTTT
CDR3: CASSSQGGTEAFF
size: many
J: TRBJ1-1
V: TRBV7-9
D: NA

DNA: TGTGCCAGCGGACGAAGGGCAGCTGAAGCTTTCTTT
CDR3: CASGRRAAEAFF
size: NA
J: TRBJ1-1
V: TRBV2
D: NA

DNA: TGTGCCAGCACCCCAACCCTGGGGTTCAATCAGCCCCAGCATTTT
CDR3: CASTPTLGFNQPQHF
size: few
J: TRBJ1-5
V: TRBV12-3/TRBV12-4
D: NA

DNA: TGTGCCAGCAGCTTCGGGAAAGCGGAGACCCAGTACTTC
CDR3: CASSFGKAETQYF
size: NA
J: TRBJ2-5
V: TRBV7-8
D: NA

DNA: TGTGCCAGCAAACTAGCGGGAGGGCCGGAACAAGAGACCCAGTACTTC
CDR3: CASKLAGGPEQETQYF
size: few
J: TRBJ2-5
V: TRBV2
D: TRBD2

DNA: TGTGCCAGCAGCCTCTTTCCGGGACAGTCCTACGAGCAGTACTTC
CDR3: CASSLFPGQSYEQYF
size: many
J: TRBJ2-7
V: TRBV7-9
D: TRBD1

DNA: TGTGCCGGCAGCTTATCCTTGGGCGGTGAGCAGTTCTTC
CDR3: CAGSLSLGGEQFF
size: NA
J: TRBJ2-1
V: TRBV7-8
D: NA

DNA: TGTGCCAGCAGTGAACAGGGGGCCTCCTACAATGAGCAGTTCTTC
CDR3: CASSEQGASYNEQFF
size: NA
J: TRBJ2-1
V: TRBV2
D: TRBD1

DNA: TGTGCCAGCAGTAACTACGGACAGGGAAATCAGCCCCAGCATTTT
CDR3: CASSNYGQGNQPQHF
size: NA
J: TRBJ1-5
V: TRBV6-2/TRBV6-3
D: TRBD1

DNA: TGTGCCAGCAGAGGCGGGGGGACAGATACGCAGTATTTT
CDR3: CASRGGGTDTQYF
size: few
J: TRBJ2-3
V: TRBV6-5
D: TRBD2

DNA: TGTGCCAGCAGTGAAGCGCAAGGATCCGGTGAAAAACTGTTTTTC
CDR3: CASSEAQGSGEKLFF
size: NA
J: TRBJ1-4
V: TRBV6-1
D: NA

DNA: TGTGCCAGCAGCCATTCGACGCCGGTGAACACTGAAGCTTTCTTT
CDR3: CASSHSTPVNTEAFF
size: few
J: TRBJ1-1
V: TRBV11-1
D: NA

DNA: TGCAGTGCTAGTCCTGACCTCTACTATGGCTACACCTTC
CDR3: CSASPDLYYGYTF
size: many
J: TRBJ1-2
V: TRBV20-1
D: NA

DNA: TGTGCCAGCAGTTTATCCGGGGCGGGAGGAAACACCATATATTTT
CDR3: CASSLSGAGGNTIYF
size: many
J: TRBJ1-3
V: TRBV27
D: NA

DNA: TGCAGTGCTAGAGATCCGGGCTCCTACGAGCAGTACTTC
CDR3: CSARDPGSYEQYF
size: NA
J: TRBJ2-7
V: TRBV20-1
D: NA

DNA: TGCAGTGCTAGCGGGACTAGCGGAGACCTCGGGGAGCTGTTTTTT
CDR3: CSASGTSGDLGELFF
size: few
J: TRBJ2-2
V: TRBV20-1
D: TRBD2

DNA: TGTGCCAGCACGGTCCGCGCCAATGAGCAGTTCTTC
CDR3: CASTVRANEQFF
size: NA
J: TRBJ2-1
V: TRBV6-1
D: NA

DNA: TGTGCCAGCAGCCCTGCAAGATGGCACACGAACACCGGGGAGCTGTTTTTT
CDR3: CASSPARWHTNTGELFF
size: few
J: TRBJ2-2
V: TRBV7-2
D: NA

DNA: TGTGCCAGCAGCTTATCAGCGGGGGGGCCGGAGACCCAGTACTTC
CDR3: CASSLSAGGPETQYF
size: NA
J: TRBJ2-5
V: TRBV7-3
D: TRBD2

DNA: TGTGCCAGCAGGGACACTCGGACCGAGATACAAGAGACCCAGTACTTC
CDR3: CASRDTRTEIQETQYF
size: NA
J: TRBJ2-5
V: TRBV28
D: NA

DNA: TGCAGTGCTAGCGGCAGGGGGCTAGACACCATATATTTT
CDR3: CSASGRGLDTIYF
size: few
J: TRBJ1-3
V: TRBV20-1
D: TRBD1

DNA: TGTGCCAGCAGCCCTTATACGGGGGCCGCCGGGGAGCTGTTTTTT
CDR3: CASSPYTGAAGELFF
size: NA
J: TRBJ2-2
V: TRBV7-2
D: NA

DNA: TGTGCCAGCAGCGAGTGGGGAATGGATACGCAGTATTTT
CDR3: CASSEWGMDTQYF
size: NA
J: TRBJ2-3
V: TRBV9
D: NA

DNA: TGTGCCAGCAGTGAAGCGGGGGCAGGGGTGAAGCCCCAGCATTTT
CDR3: CASSEAGAGVKPQHF
size: few
J: TRBJ1-5
V: TRBV6-1
D: NA

DNA: TGCGCCAGCAGCTTAAGGCGGGGTTTCACCGGGGAGCTGTTTTTT
CDR3: CASSLRRGFTGELFF
size: NA
J: TRBJ2-2
V: TRBV5-1
D: NA

DNA: TGCAGTGCTAGAGGGGGGAGGAACACTGAAGCTTTCTTT
CDR3: CSARGGRNTEAFF
size: NA
J: TRBJ1-1
V: TRBV20-1
D: NA

DNA: TGTGCCAGCAGACGGACAGGGGCAGACATTCAGTACTTC
CDR3: CASRRTGADIQYF
size: few
J: TRBJ2-4
V: TRBV12-3/TRBV12-4
D: TRBD1

DNA: TGTGCCACCAGCATAGGACTTCCGAACACTGAAGCGTTCTTT
CDR3: CATSIGLPNTEAFF
size: few
J: TRBJ1-1
V: TRBV15
D: NA

DNA: TGCAGTGCTAGAGATGGGAGGCTAAAAGAGACCCAGTACTTC
CDR3: CSARDGRLKETQYF
size: few
J: TRBJ2-5
V: TRBV20-1
D: NA

DNA: TGTGCCAGCAGTCAAACCGGGACCGAACTCAGCGGCTACACCTTC
CDR3: CASSQTGTELSGYTF
size: few
J: TRBJ1-2
V: TRBV6-6
D: NA

DNA: TGTGCCAGCAGCCTCGACATAACCGGGGAGCTGTTTTTT
CDR3: CASSLDITGELFF
size: few
J: TRBJ2-2
V: TRBV12-3/TRBV12-4
D: NA

DNA: TGCAGTGCTAGTAGGTCAGGGACTTCCTACGAGCAGTACTTC
CDR3: CSASRSGTSYEQYF
size: NA
J: TRBJ2-7
V: TRBV20-1
D: NA

DNA: TGTGCCAGCAGCCTCAATTTGGGACAGAACACTGAAGCTTTCTTT
CDR3: CASSLNLGQNTEAFF
size: few
J: TRBJ1-1
V: TRBV7-9
D: NA

DNA: TGTGCCGGTAGTATGGGGTTAGCTAACTCAGATACGCAGTATTTT
CDR3: CAGSMGLANSDTQYF
size: NA
J: TRBJ2-3
V: TRBV19
D: NA

DNA: TGCAGTGCTGAGGACGGGAATCAGCCCCAGCATTTT
CDR3: CSAEDGNQPQHF
size: NA
J: TRBJ1-5
V: TRBV20-1
D: NA

DNA: TGTGCCAGTAGTGATGACAGGGTTGGTGCCGACGTCCTGACTTTC
CDR3: CASSDDRVGADVLTF
size: NA
J: TRBJ2-6
V: TRBV19
D: TRBD1

DNA: TGTGCCAGCAGTTACTCGAGGGAGGCCATGAACACTGAAGCTTTCTTT
CDR3: CASSYSREAMNTEAFF
size: few
J: TRBJ1-1
V: TRBV6-5
D: NA

DNA: TGTGCCAGCAGCTTAAAGGACACAGGGACCTACGAGCAGTACTTC
CDR3: CASSLKDTGTYEQYF
size: NA
J: TRBJ2-7
V: TRBV7-2
D: NA

DNA: TGTGCCAGCAGCCAAGACCAGTACAATCAGCCCCAGCATTTT
CDR3: CASSQDQYNQPQHF
size: NA
J: TRBJ1-5
V: TRBV3-1
D: NA

DNA: TGCAGCGTTTGTAAGGTTGGCACCGGGGAGCTGTTTTTT
CDR3: CSVCKVGTGELFF
size: NA
J: TRBJ2-2
V: TRBV29-1
D: NA

DNA: TGCAGCGGACTAGCGGCGAACACCGGGGAGCTGTTTTTT
CDR3: CSGLAANTGELFF
size: NA
J: TRBJ2-2
V: TRBV29-1
D: TRBD2

DNA: TGTGCCAGCAGCTTAGGAGGATGGGACACCGGGGAGCTGTTTTTT
CDR3: CASSLGGWDTGELFF
size: many
J: TRBJ2-2
V: TRBV13
D: NA